These 10 T cell receptor beta chains came from one sample sequenced in a study of T-cell reconstitution after alpha-beta-depleted transplantation in children. Using unique molecular identifiers, the investigators prepared the TCRbeta library. One entry per CDR3 protein results from TCRdb running MiXCR on the PCR reads. The data contain around 200,000 distinct CDR3 sequences, approximately 10% of them singletons. The sequences come from PBMCs, collected before TCRalphabeta/CD19-depleted stem cell transplant. These TCRs come from a child younger than two with acute myeloid leukemia, due to receive a stem cell transplant.

This clonotype has at least ten counts. The chain is built from TRBV7-8 and TRBJ1-1; 12 bases are a match to TRBD1. CDR1 is SGHVS, CDR2 FQNEAQ, per germline. This CDR3 contains 16 residues. V shed 0 bases and J 7 bases; nucleotides not matched to a gene: 6. The CDR3 nucleotides are TGTGCCAGCAGCTTAGCCGGGACAGGGGGCGTTGATGAAGCTTTCTTT. It codes for CASSLAGTGGVDEAFF.

J is TRBJ1-5 and V is TRBV5-3; D unclear. TRBV5-3 is an ORF for which the function is uncertain. The CDR3 is 13 amino acids. The ends were cut back, 9 bases at V and 6 bases at J, with 16 bases in the middle. The CDR3 spells CATWRPIGQPQHF. In nucleotides, the CDR3 is TGTGCCACGTGGCGGCCTATTGGTCAGCCCCAGCATTTT.

This clonotype came up a few times. CDR3 nucleotide sequence: TGTGCCAGCAGCTTAGGAGCGCAGGGCTACTATGGCTACACCTTC. Encoded protein: CASSLGAQGYYGYTF. V gene TRBV7-2 combines with J gene TRBJ1-2; D may be TRBD1 (5 bases). The CDR3 runs to 15 residues. Trimming took off 1 base at V and 3 bases at J, with 12 bases between the two ends. Germline V CDR1 and CDR2: SGHTA, FQGNSA.

This clonotype has a count of ten or more. CDR3 bases: TGTGCCATTGGGGCGTTGGCGGGAGAGCAGTACTTC. Translated, it gives CAIGALAGEQYF. The chain uses TRBV12-3 or TRBV12-4 and TRBJ2-7, with D possibly being TRBD2 (6 bases). Trimming took 10 bases from V and 7 from J, leaving 17 bases between them. CDR3 length equals 12 residues.

This clonotype was recorded many times. The chain is built from TRBV7-9 and TRBJ2-1, with TRBD2 identical over 10 bases. The CDR3 covers 15 residues. J gave up 5 bases and V 7 bases, and 8 bases lay outside the gene matches. Looked up from germline, CDR1 is SEHNR and CDR2 is FQNEAQ (reference sequence). The CDR3 region is CASNQGLAVHNEQFF. CDR3 nucleotide sequence: TGTGCCAGCAACCAAGGACTAGCGGTGCACAATGAGCAGTTCTTC.

The table lists this clonotype with many counts. The chain employs TRBV28 and TRBJ1-5; TRBD1 matches 7 bases. Germline V gene data show CDR1 as MDHEN and CDR2 as SYDVKM. J gave up 4 bases and V 8 bases, and 8 bases lay outside the gene matches. CDR3 size: 14 residues. The chain's CDR3 is CASLFSTGNQPQHF. The CDR3 DNA reads TGTGCCAGCCTTTTTTCGACAGGGAATCAGCCCCAGCATTTT.

In its sample, this clonotype was seen many times. This chain uses TRBV12-3 or TRBV12-4 with TRBJ1-2; D possibly corresponds to TRBD1 (6 bases). The V gene lost 6 bases and the J gene lost 4 bases, with 15 bases spanning the gap. This CDR3 spans 14 amino acids. Here the CDR3 DNA reads TGTGCCAGCAGCCAAACCGGGACACCCTATGGCTACACCTTC. Encoded protein: CASSQTGTPYGYTF.

This clonotype was counted at least ten times. The chain has TRBV24-1 and TRBJ2-1; no reliable D call. Germline lookup yields CDR1 KGHDR and CDR2 SFDVKD. Trimming took 4 bases from V and 1 from J, leaving 13 bases between them. The CDR3 extends over 16 amino acids. The CDR3 DNA follows: TGTGCCACCAGTGACACCGACGGATTGTCCTACAATGAGCAGTTCTTC. This gives the protein CATSDTDGLSYNEQFF.

The rearrangement uses TRBV30 and TRBJ1-4; the D gene is possibly TRBD1 (6 bases). Germline lookup yields CDR1 GTSNPN and CDR2 SVGIG (reference sequence). The CDR3 totals 15 residues. Trimming cost V 8 bases and J 8 bases, with 24 bases left between them. The CDR3, as DNA: TGTGCCCTCACAGGGTCCCCGCTCCAAGCCGAAAAACTGTTTTTT. Its translation: CALTGSPLQAEKLFF.

This clonotype was detected many times. The V call is TRBV2, the J call TRBJ1-2; the D is unclear. The V and J ends lost 1 base and 4 bases respectively, with 16 bases between them. The CDR3 is 16 residues long. Germline CDR1 is SNHLY and CDR2 is FYNNEI. The CDR3 region is CASSEGNWRQLYGYTF. The DNA of the CDR3 is TGTGCCAGCAGTGAAGGAAATTGGAGGCAGCTCTATGGCTACACCTTC.